The 27 T cell receptor beta chains below come from one sample, sequenced in a study of T-cell reconstitution after alpha-beta-depleted transplantation in children. Unique molecular identifiers tagged the TCRbeta library. MiXCR was run by TCRdb on the PCR reads, yielding one entry per CDR3 protein. Here the sample spans about 980,000 distinct CDR3 sequences, about 31% being singletons. This specimen was PBMCs, mostly from graft donor cells, taken 360 days after TCRalphabeta/CD19-depleted stem cell transplant. All receptors derive from a boy under two years old who had a stem cell transplant for SCID, so the T cells may come from the graft donor.

This rearrangement joins TRBV9 to TRBJ2-2, with TRBD1 identical over 7 bases. Germline lookup yields CDR1 SGDLS and CDR2 YYNGEE. With 1 base clipped from V and 6 bases from J, the junction kept 3 bases outside the gene matches. The CDR3 is 14 amino acids. CDR3 nucleotides: TGTGCCAGCAGCGTACTTACAGGGGCCGGGGAGCTGTTTTTT. This encodes CASSVLTGAGELFF.

There are many counts of this clonotype. The V gene is TRBV7-9, the J gene TRBJ2-1; D may be TRBD1 (5 bases). Between the trimmed V and J ends, which lost 2 bases and 8 bases, there was a span of 10 bases. Germline CDR1 is SEHNR and CDR2 is FQNEAQ (reference sequence). The CDR3 has 13 residues. CDR3 nucleotides: TGTGCCAGCAGCTTATCAGGGTCGGATGAGCAGTTCTTC. It codes for CASSLSGSDEQFF.

In this sample, this clonotype turned up a few times. The rearrangement links TRBV20-1 to TRBJ1-1; the match to TRBD1 covers 11 bases. The CDR3 has 15 residues. CDR1 is DFQATT and CDR2 is SNEGSKA in the germline V gene (reference sequence). The V and J ends lost 1 base and 5 bases, in that order; junction bases with no gene match: 6. CDR3 sequence: CSARGYGQGATEAFF. The CDR3 DNA reads as TGCAGTGCTAGAGGGTATGGACAGGGGGCTACTGAAGCTTTCTTT.

The chain joins TRBV6-5 to TRBJ2-3; D is perhaps TRBD1 (5 bases). V dropped 0 bases and J dropped 3 bases, with 16 bases sitting between them. This CDR3 comprises 17 residues. The germline V gene has CDR1 MNHEY and CDR2 SVGAGI. The CDR3 loop reads CASSYSVGAVGTDTQYF. CDR3 nucleotide sequence: TGTGCCAGCAGTTACTCTGTAGGGGCTGTAGGGACAGATACGCAGTATTTT.

The chain recombines TRBV5-1 with TRBJ1-1; tentative D call: TRBD1 (6 bases). This CDR3 comprises 15 residues. CDR1 and CDR2 from the germline V gene are SGHRS and YFSETQ. The V end was cut by 2 bases, the J end by 1 base, with 12 bases between. The CDR3 sequence: CASSFFPGANTEAFF. In DNA form, the CDR3 reads TGCGCCAGCAGCTTTTTCCCGGGGGCGAACACTGAAGCTTTCTTT.

This clonotype has only a few counts. This sequence joins TRBV29-1 and TRBJ2-7; 8 bases map to TRBD2. Looked up from germline, CDR1 is SQVTM and CDR2 is ANQGSEA. V lost 4 bases and J lost 6; bases outside the gene matches: 8. The CDR3 covers 13 residues. CDR3 residues: CSVGPGGFREQYF. The CDR3 nucleotides read TGCAGCGTTGGGCCGGGAGGGTTCCGCGAGCAGTACTTC.

The chain combines TRBV18 with TRBJ2-6; possibly TRBD2 for D (5 bases). V was pared by 2 bases and J by 2 bases, with 16 bases between. Germline V lookup: CDR1 KGHSH, CDR2 LQKENI. This CDR3 has 18 amino acids. The CDR3 nucleotides are TGTGCCAGCTCACCAATAAGGGCAGACTATCCTGGGGCCAACGTCCTGACTTTC. Translated: CASSPIRADYPGANVLTF. Full variable domain (outside the CDR3, taken from reference TRBV18 and TRBJ2-6): NAGVMQNPRHLVRRRGQEARLRCSPMKGHSHVYWYRQLPEEGLKFMVYLQKENIIDESGMPKERFSAEFPKEGPSILRIQQVVRGDSAAYFCASSPIRADYPGANVLTFGAGSRLTVL.

The rearrangement links TRBV5-8 to TRBJ2-1; D is perhaps TRBD2 (6 bases). Germline CDR1 reads SGHTS; CDR2 reads YDEGEE. The CDR3 sequence is 16 residues long. Trimming took off 4 bases at V and 5 bases at J, with 19 bases between the two ends. The CDR3 here is CASSPGSPHIDNEQFF. The CDR3 coding sequence is TGTGCCAGCAGCCCCGGGAGCCCTCACATCGACAATGAGCAGTTCTTC.

This clonotype was counted only a few times. The CDR3 protein is CSVGRIQETQYF. The DNA of the CDR3 is TGCAGTGTGGGCCGGATACAAGAGACCCAGTACTTC. The chain links TRBV20-1 to TRBJ2-5; D is uncertain. Germline CDR1 and CDR2: DFQATT and SNEGSKA (reference sequence). V was trimmed by 7 bases and J by 2 bases, leaving 11 bases between them. The CDR3 runs to 12 residues.

The chain has TRBV11-2 and TRBJ1-6; possible D gene TRBD1, 5 bases. The CDR3 loop spans 16 amino acids. The germline V gene has CDR1 SGHAT and CDR2 FQNNGV. V shed 4 bases and J shed 9 bases, with 19 bases lying between them. CDR3 nucleotides: TGTGCCAGCAGCTACAGGACGGGGGGGAATAGTTCACCCCTCCACTTT. As protein: CASSYRTGGNSSPLHF.

The V and J genes are TRBV18 and TRBJ2-1; the D is unclear. CDR1 is KGHSH, CDR2 LQKENI, per germline. V was cut by 6 bases and J by 7 bases, with 10 bases left in between. The CDR3 is 12 amino acids. CDR3 in DNA: TGTGCCAGCTCGCTCAGTACGAATGAGCAGTTCTTC. Translation: CASSLSTNEQFF.

This clonotype was counted between two and nine times. The V and J genes are TRBV18 and TRBJ2-1; D assignment may be TRBD1 or TRBD2 (6 bases each). This CDR3 comprises 14 residues. The germline gives CDR1 KGHSH, CDR2 LQKENI. V shed 0 bases and J shed 8 bases, with 11 bases lying between them. CDR3 in DNA: TGTGCCAGCTCACCACCGGGGGGCCGGGATGAGCAGTTCTTC. Protein: CASSPPGGRDEQFF.

This clonotype was seen ten or more times. V is TRBV3-1 and J is TRBJ2-3; 10 bases are shared with TRBD2. V shed 3 bases, J shed 4 bases, and the junction held 7 bases outside the gene matches. Germline values: CDR1 LGHDT, CDR2 YNNKEL (reference sequence). The CDR3 spans 16 residues. The CDR3 DNA reads as TGTGCCAGCAGCCACCTAAGCGGGGGGGCCGCAGATACGCAGTATTTT. Its protein is CASSHLSGGAADTQYF.

In DNA form, the CDR3 reads TGTGCCAGCAGTCAACGACAGGTGAACACTGAAGCTTTCTTT. As protein: CASSQRQVNTEAFF. This chain links TRBV12-3 or TRBV12-4 with TRBJ1-1, with D maybe TRBD1 (6 bases). CDR3 length: 14 residues. V lost 5 bases, J lost 0 bases, and 10 bases lay in between.

The chain uses TRBV7-2 and TRBJ2-7; 9 bases line up with TRBD1. The trim removed 4 bases at V and 5 bases at J, leaving 9 bases unmatched. The CDR3 has 15 residues. Germline V gene lookup returns CDR1 SGHTA and CDR2 FQGNSA. The CDR3 sequence is CASSSTGTGSHEQYF. For the CDR3, the DNA is TGTGCCAGCAGCTCGACCGGGACAGGGTCCCACGAGCAGTACTTC.

This clonotype was detected once. The genes are TRBV7-9 and TRBJ2-2; D possibly corresponds to TRBD1 (5 bases). V lost 4 bases, J lost 4 bases, and 19 bases lay in between. Germline loops: CDR1 SEHNR, CDR2 FQNEAQ (reference sequence). This CDR3 has 17 amino acids. The CDR3 region is CASSWNRFKGSTGELFF. The CDR3, as DNA: TGTGCCAGCAGCTGGAACAGGTTTAAGGGTTCCACCGGGGAGCTGTTTTTT.

The chain employs TRBV29-1 and TRBJ2-1, with a tentative D call TRBD2 (6 bases). CDR3 size: 14 residues. The germline CDR1 and CDR2 sequences are SQVTM and ANQGSEA. Trimming took 5 bases from V and 1 from J, leaving 12 bases between them. CDR3 bases: TGCAGCGTTCGCATCAGCGGGTCCTACAATGAGCAGTTCTTC. It yields the protein CSVRISGSYNEQFF.

The V call is TRBV2, the J call TRBJ2-2, with a tentative D call TRBD1 (6 bases). There are 13 residues in the CDR3. Germline values: CDR1 SNHLY, CDR2 FYNNEI. The V end lost 6 bases, the J end lost 4 bases, and 9 bases lay between the germline ends. CDR3 sequence: CASRWDTTGELFF. The CDR3 DNA reads TGTGCCAGCAGATGGGACACCACCGGGGAGCTGTTTTTT.

The chain combines TRBV29-1 with TRBJ2-3; TRBD1 might be the D (6 bases). The germline V gene has CDR1 SQVTM and CDR2 ANQGSEA. The CDR3 runs 14 residues. With 5 bases removed from V and 1 base from J, the gap between germline ends came to 13 bases. CDR3 residues: CSVSRQGRTDTQYF. CDR3 in DNA: TGCAGCGTTTCCCGGCAGGGGCGCACAGATACGCAGTATTTT.

This clonotype has a handful of counts. The chain combines TRBV20-1 with TRBJ1-2; D gene uncertain. CDR1 is DFQATT and CDR2 is SNEGSKA in the germline V gene (reference sequence). The CDR3 spans 13 residues. V dropped 5 bases and J dropped 7 bases, with 17 bases sitting between them. The CDR3 sequence is CSAEWMARFGYTF. CDR3 nucleotides: TGCAGTGCTGAGTGGATGGCGCGATTTGGCTACACCTTC.

The chain is built from TRBV7-9 and TRBJ2-7; perhaps D is TRBD1 or TRBD2 (5 bases each). The germline V and J ends were trimmed by 5 bases and 3 bases, with 20 bases remaining between them. From germline, CDR1 is SEHNR and CDR2 FQNEAQ (reference sequence). The CDR3 extends over 16 amino acids. CDR3 nucleotide sequence: TGTGCCAGCAGCACCGGGACCGATCGTCACTTCTACGAGCAGTACTTC. Protein product: CASSTGTDRHFYEQYF.

This clonotype has a handful of counts. This chain joins TRBV5-1 and TRBJ2-5; D could derive from TRBD1 or TRBD2 (5 bases each). This CDR3 is 15 amino acids long. CDR1 is SGHRS and CDR2 is YFSETQ in the germline V gene. Trimming left V 0 bases short and J 4 bases short, with 13 bases between. The CDR3 here is CASSLALTRGETQYF. The CDR3 DNA reads TGCGCCAGCAGCTTGGCCCTTACTAGGGGAGAGACCCAGTACTTC.

The gene calls are TRBV10-3 and TRBJ2-3; 10 bases fit TRBD2. V lost 4 bases, J lost 5 bases, and 6 bases stayed unmatched. CDR1 and CDR2 (germline): ENHRY, SYGVKD. CDR3 length: 15 residues. The CDR3 coding sequence is TGTGCCATCAGTGCTAGCGGGGGAAACTTAGATACGCAGTATTTT. Protein: CAISASGGNLDTQYF.

This clonotype was found a few times. The genes are TRBV4-1 and TRBJ1-4; a weak D match, TRBD1 (5 bases). Germline values: CDR1 MGHRA, CDR2 YSYEKL. The CDR3 length is 16 residues. V shed 4 bases and J shed 7 bases, with 19 bases lying between them. The CDR3 reads CASSRTTGTLGEKLFF. The CDR3, as DNA: TGCGCCAGCAGCCGAACTACCGGGACCCTTGGTGAAAAACTGTTTTTT.

This clonotype was counted a few times. CDR3 in DNA: TGTGCCAGCAGCTCCCTTTTAGCACGGGGGGCCTCTGGCTACACCTTC. Its protein product is CASSSLLARGASGYTF. The J gene is TRBJ1-2, the V gene TRBV7-2; D perhaps matches TRBD1 (6 bases). Germline V gives CDR1 SGHTA, CDR2 FQGNSA. This CDR3 is built from 16 residues. The V gene lost 4 bases and the J gene lost 7 bases, with 22 bases spanning the gap.

This clonotype has a handful of counts. V usage is TRBV6-6 and J usage is TRBJ1-1; 8 bases fit TRBD1. The CDR3 sequence is 15 residues long. With V trimmed by 5 bases and J by 0 bases, 5 bases remained unmatched. Germline CDR1 MNHNY, CDR2 SVGAGI (reference sequence). The CDR3 sequence is CASSNRQGMNTEAFF. The DNA of the CDR3 is TGTGCCAGCAGTAACCGACAGGGGATGAACACTGAAGCTTTCTTT.

The chain is built from TRBV20-1 and TRBJ2-1; 9 bases fit TRBD2. The V gene's germline CDR1 is DFQATT and CDR2 SNEGSKA (reference sequence). This CDR3 spans 17 amino acids. Unmatched junction bases numbered 15, after V lost 0 bases and J lost 9 bases. CDR3 protein: CSARDLRLAGPAGEQFF. The CDR3 DNA reads TGCAGTGCTAGAGATCTCCGGCTAGCGGGGCCTGCGGGTGAGCAGTTCTTC.